These T cell receptor beta chains were read from a single sample in a study of blood T cell repertoires in COVID-19. Repertoires were generated with immunoSEQ multiplex PCR, while TCRdb's copy carries only in-frame clones and drops some. The repertoire consists of 200,000 to 250,000 clones, with roughly 77% occurring once and the leading ten covering roughly 8.7%. Material for sequencing was PBMCs or T cells enriched from blood (not recorded which). All receptors come from a man in his forties who had recovered from COVID-19. CDR3s include the opening cysteine and the closing phenylalanine or tryptophan. A D gene is named only where the DNA matches it firmly. Expanded clones are given a class, and other clones once, few, many or no size at all.

size: NA
J: TRBJ2-5
D: TRBD1
V: TRBV9
CDR3: CASSVGQGLETQYF
DNA: TGTGCCAGCAGCGTGGGACAGGGGTTGGAGACCCAGTACTTC

size: NA
J: TRBJ2-1
D: NA
V: TRBV18
CDR3: CASSPQGSYNEQFF
DNA: TGTGCCAGCTCACCACAGGGGTCCTACAATGAGCAGTTCTTC

size: NA
J: TRBJ1-1
D: NA
V: TRBV30
CDR3: CAWSTTIRDTEAFF
DNA: TGTGCCTGGAGCACCACCATCAGGGACACTGAAGCTTTCTTT

size: NA
J: TRBJ1-4
D: TRBD1
V: TRBV6-1
CDR3: CASSEEYRGRRTNEKLFF
DNA: TGTGCCAGCAGTGAAGAGTACAGGGGGCGAAGGACTAATGAAAAACTGTTTTTT

size: once
J: TRBJ1-4
D: NA
V: TRBV2
CDR3: CASSHKGGSGEKLFF
DNA: TGTGCCAGCAGCCATAAGGGAGGGAGTGGGGAAAAACTGTTTTTT

size: NA
J: TRBJ2-1
D: NA
V: TRBV30
CDR3: CAWSPPQGGQFF
DNA: TGTGCCTGGTCCCCCCCTCAGGGGGGGCAGTTCTTC

size: once
J: TRBJ2-5
D: TRBD2
V: TRBV19
CDR3: CASSRTSGGTGAQETQYF
DNA: TGTGCCAGTAGTCGGACTAGCGGGGGGACAGGGGCCCAAGAGACCCAGTACTTC

size: NA
J: TRBJ2-1
D: NA
V: TRBV5-1
CDR3: CASSASTGQINNEQFF
DNA: TGCGCCAGCAGCGCCTCTACGGGACAAATTAACAATGAGCAGTTCTTC

size: NA
J: TRBJ1-2
D: NA
V: TRBV6-5
CDR3: CASTPGRANYGYTF
DNA: TGTGCCAGCACCCCAGGGAGGGCTAACTATGGCTACACCTTC

size: NA
J: TRBJ1-2
D: NA
V: TRBV5-1
CDR3: CASSLWGDSSNYGYTF
DNA: TGCGCCAGCAGCTTATGGGGGGACTCGAGTAACTATGGCTACACCTTC